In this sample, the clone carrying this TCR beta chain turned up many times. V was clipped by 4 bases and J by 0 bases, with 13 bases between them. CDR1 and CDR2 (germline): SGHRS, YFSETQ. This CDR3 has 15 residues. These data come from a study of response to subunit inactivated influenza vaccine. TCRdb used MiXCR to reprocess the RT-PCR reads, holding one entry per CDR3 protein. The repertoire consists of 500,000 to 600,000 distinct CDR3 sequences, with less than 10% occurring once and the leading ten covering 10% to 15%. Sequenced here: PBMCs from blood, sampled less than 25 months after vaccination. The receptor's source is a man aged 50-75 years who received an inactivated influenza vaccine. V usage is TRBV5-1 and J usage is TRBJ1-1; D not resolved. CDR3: CASSGDGNMNTEAFF. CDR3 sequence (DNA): TGCGCCAGCAGCGGTGACGGGAACATGAACACTGAAGCTTTCTTT.